Listed here are 29 T cell receptor beta chains from one sample, sequenced in a study of tumor-infiltrating lymphocytes in primary liver carcinoma. Reverse transcription of roughly 0.45 ug total RNA with a constant-region primer produced TCR beta cDNA. Three rounds of nested multiplex PCR with slightly modified ARM-PCR produced TCR beta libraries. It was with TRBV1-TRBV30 forward primers and a C-beta reverse primer that the first two PCR rounds were run, at about 10 cycles each. TCRdb analysed the multiplex PCR reads with MiXCR anew, one entry per CDR3 protein. The sample consists of approximately 330,000 distinct CDR3 sequences, less than 65% of them appearing once. The researchers obtained blood RNA from unsorted whole blood and also extracted germline DNA. Input material: peripheral blood. These receptor sequences come from a middle-aged man with primary liver carcinoma and hepatitis B virus infection.

Turning to this clonotype: One base away lies a much larger clone, so this may be a sequencing read error. The chain has TRBV4-1 and TRBJ2-3; 8 bases fit TRBD1. Germline V gene lookup returns CDR1 MGHRA and CDR2 YSYEKL. The CDR3 runs 15 residues. CDR3 amino acids: CTSADRGPRTDTQYF. Here the CDR3 DNA reads TGCACCAGCGCAGACAGGGGCCCACGCACAGATACGCAGTATTTT.

To note about this clonotype: Sequence at one end of the junction differs from germline and may be a read error. The chain has TRBV11-2 and TRBJ1-1; D unresolved. Germline V gene lookup returns CDR1 SGHAT and CDR2 FQNNGV. CDR3 size: 12 residues. CDR3 amino acids: CASSRPERESFF. The CDR3 DNA reads as TGCGCCAGCAGCCGGCCGGAAAGGGAATCTTTCTTT.

Note on this clonotype: Just one base apart from a much larger clone, this may be a read error. Because the CDR3 is missing its conserved closing phenylalanine or tryptophan, this is likely a read error. The genes are TRBV6-1 and TRBJ1-1, with D possibly being TRBD1 (6 bases). Trimming shortened V by 6 bases and J by 5 bases, and 16 bases separated the two germline ends. This CDR3 is 14 amino acids long. Germline lookup yields CDR1 MNHNS and CDR2 SASEGT. Here the CDR3 DNA reads TGTGCCAGCAGCGATACCTCAGGGGAGACTGAAGCTTTCTCT. Translating it yields CASSDTSGETEAFS.

As concerns this clonotype: Being one base from a much bigger clone, this may be a read error. The genes are TRBV6-6 and TRBJ2-7; D possibly corresponds to TRBD1 (6 bases). Trimming stripped 3 bases from V and 0 bases from J, with 18 bases between. The germline V gene encodes CDR1 MNHNY and CDR2 SVGAGI (reference sequence). The CDR3 length is 17 residues. This chain's CDR3 is CASSYLSKQGVSYEQYF. The CDR3 coding sequence is TGTGCCAGCAGTTATCTCAGTAAACAGGGCGTCTCCTACGAGCAGTACTTC.

Regarding this clonotype: An end of the junction differs from the germline gene, which may be a read error. The chain is built from TRBV6-1 and TRBJ2-3; D possibly corresponds to TRBD2 (6 bases). Germline CDR1 reads MNHNS; CDR2 reads SASEGT. This CDR3 is built from 15 residues. DNA of the CDR3: TGTGCCAGCAGTGAGTCAGCGGGTGAGGCAGATACGAAGTATTTT. As protein: CASSESAGEADTKYF.

CDR3: CASSSRQGVATNEKLFF. The CDR3 nucleotides read TGTGCCAGCAGCTCCCGACAGGGGGTTGCAACTAATGAAAAACTGTTTTTT. V and J are TRBV14 and TRBJ1-4, with TRBD1 identical over 9 bases. CDR1 and CDR2 from the germline V gene are SGHDN and FVKESK. CDR3 length: 17 amino acids. V shed 5 bases, J shed 0 bases, and the junction held 7 bases outside the gene matches.

In regard to this clonotype: This may stem from a read error, because a much larger clone lies one nucleotide away. The chain is built from TRBV10-2 and TRBJ2-1; D may be TRBD1 (6 bases). In germline, CDR1 is WSHSY, CDR2 SAAADI. The CDR3 runs 13 residues. The CDR3: CANSNLGAWEQFF. CDR3 bases: TGCGCCAACAGTAATTTGGGGGCTTGGGAGCAGTTCTTC.

This clonotype showed up just a few times. A much larger clone lies one base from this, so it may be a read error. The chain joins TRBV6-1 to TRBJ2-1, with D hard to call. Germline CDR1 reads MNHNS; CDR2 reads SASEGT. The CDR3 runs 16 residues. Here the CDR3 reads CAGSEVPGRSYSEQFF. CDR3 coding DNA: TGTGCCGGCAGTGAAGTACCCGGGCGTTCCTACAGTGAGCAGTTCTTC.

The V and J genes are TRBV7-9 and TRBJ2-1, with D unclear. Looked up from germline, CDR1 is SEHNR and CDR2 is FQNEAQ (reference sequence). This CDR3 has 16 residues. V was shortened by 2 bases and J by 4 bases, with 15 bases between the two germline ends. CDR3 nucleotide sequence: TGTGCCAGCAGCTTATTGACTCCCGTCGGGTACAATGAGCAGTTCTTC. This encodes CASSLLTPVGYNEQFF.

This clonotype has only one observation. This may be a read error, as it is one base from a much larger clone. The chain employs TRBV6-6 and TRBJ1-5, with no clear D. The CDR3 has 13 amino acids. Germline V gene sequence: CDR1 MNHNY, CDR2 SVGAGI (reference sequence). The CDR3 DNA reads TGTGCCAGCAGTCTGCCTAGCCATCAGCCCCAGCATTTT. As protein: CASSLPSHQPQHF.

This clonotype has a handful of counts. The chain carries TRBV7-9 and TRBJ2-7; no firm D call. The V end lost 5 bases, the J end lost 5 bases, and 10 bases lay between the germline ends. Germline V gene data show CDR1 as SEHNR and CDR2 as FQNEAQ (reference sequence). The CDR3 spans 12 residues. The CDR3: CASSEVVDEQYF. The CDR3 DNA is TGTGCCAGCAGCGAAGTGGTGGACGAGCAGTACTTC.

Comments on this clonotype: A read error may be the cause here, since a much bigger clone is one base away. The chain employs TRBV12-3 or TRBV12-4 and TRBJ1-4; a weak D match, TRBD1 (5 bases). The CDR3 is made up of 15 amino acids. CDR3 coding DNA: TGTGTCAGCAGTTTGTCCCGGGACCTTAGGGAAAAACTGTTTTTT. Its translation: CVSSLSRDLREKLFF.

There are a few counts of this clonotype. V and J are TRBV7-9 and TRBJ2-1, with TRBD2 identical over 7 bases. The junction had 4 bases not matched to a gene; V was cut back by 5 bases and J by 3 bases. The CDR3 loop spans 14 amino acids. The V gene's germline CDR1 is SEHNR and CDR2 FQNEAQ (reference sequence). CDR3: CASSRGDYYNEQFF. The CDR3 nucleotides are TGTGCCAGCAGCCGGGGGGACTACTACAATGAGCAGTTCTTC.

The chain links TRBV29-1 to TRBJ2-3; D is perhaps TRBD1 or TRBD2 (5 bases each). The germline V gene has CDR1 SQVTM and CDR2 ANQGSEA. Trimming cost V 8 bases and J 4 bases, with 19 bases left between them. The CDR3 spans 14 residues. CDR3 residues: CSIGLGRAADTQYF. The DNA of the CDR3 is TGCAGCATTGGGTTGGGACGGGCCGCAGATACGCAGTATTTT.

A few counts support this clonotype. This may stem from a read error, because a much larger clone lies one nucleotide away. V and J are TRBV6-5 and TRBJ2-3; D is perhaps TRBD2 (5 bases). Germline V CDR1 and CDR2: MNHEY, SVGAGI. This CDR3 contains 14 residues. Trimming left V 6 bases short and J 2 bases short, with 12 bases between. CDR3 bases: TGTGCCAGCAGGACTACTTATAACACAGATACGCAGTATTTT. Its protein product is CASRTTYNTDTQYF.

The V gene is TRBV7-9, the J gene TRBJ2-2; 7 nucleotides agree with TRBD1. The CDR3 sequence is 15 residues long. Germline V gene data show CDR1 as SEHNR and CDR2 as FQNEAQ (reference sequence). The V segment lost 5 bases and the J segment 5 bases; nucleotides outside the gene matches: 8. The CDR3 coding sequence is TGTGCCAGCAGCCTGACAGGGTCTAGGACCGGGGAGCTGTTTTTT. Translated: CASSLTGSRTGELFF.

This clonotype was recorded many times. This rearrangement joins TRBV6-5 to TRBJ1-6, with D possibly TRBD1 on 6 matching bases. Germline V lookup: CDR1 MNHEY, CDR2 SVGAGI. Trimming removed 5 bases at V and 9 bases at J, with 17 bases between. This CDR3 comprises 15 residues. This CDR3 is CASSAGGIIRSPLHF. The CDR3 DNA sequence: TGTGCCAGCAGTGCCGGGGGCATCATCCGTTCACCCCTCCACTTT.

This clonotype occurred many times. The V gene is TRBV6-2 or TRBV6-3, the J gene TRBJ1-6, with D possibly being TRBD1 (6 bases). Trimming stripped 2 bases from V and 10 bases from J, with 12 bases between. This CDR3 comprises 14 residues. In germline, CDR1 is MNHEY, CDR2 SVGEGT. The CDR3 nucleotides are TGTGCCAGCAGTTACACGGGGGCTGTCTCACCCCTCCACTTT. Amino acid sequence: CASSYTGAVSPLHF.

The chain couples TRBV6-2 or TRBV6-3 to TRBJ1-2; D call uncertain. CDR1 MNHEY and CDR2 SVGEGT come from the germline V gene. V gave up 2 bases and J gave up 4 bases, with 11 bases separating them. CDR3 length: 14 amino acids. The CDR3, as DNA: TGTGCCAGCAGTTACGATGAAGGCGGCTATGGCTACACCTTC. Its translation is CASSYDEGGYGYTF.

A few counts support this clonotype. The rearrangement links TRBV14 to TRBJ2-5; D gene unclear. This CDR3 is 12 amino acids long. From germline, CDR1 is SGHDN and CDR2 FVKESK. Trimming removed 6 bases from V and 2 bases from J, with 7 bases in between. The CDR3 coding sequence is TGTGCCAGCAGTCACACGCAAGAGACCCAGTACTTC. Translation: CASSHTQETQYF.

This clonotype was detected ten times or more. The V and J genes are TRBV6-2 or TRBV6-3 and TRBJ1-2; 7 bases map to TRBD1. After removal of 2 bases from V and 8 bases from J, the junction contained 11 bases not matched to a gene. CDR1 and CDR2 (germline): MNHEY, SVGEGT. This CDR3 has 15 residues. CDR3 region: CASSYPPSRGDGYTF. DNA for the CDR3: TGTGCCAGCAGTTACCCCCCGAGCAGGGGGGACGGCTACACCTTC.

The chain has TRBV6-4 and TRBJ1-1; D ambiguous. The CDR3 contains 14 residues. The V gene's germline CDR1 is MRHNA and CDR2 SNTAGT. Trimming pared 6 bases from V and 1 base from J, leaving 12 bases between. The CDR3 DNA sequence: TGTGCCAGCAGGAACCAAGCCTGGAACACTGAAGCTTTCTTT. This translates into CASRNQAWNTEAFF.

The chain uses TRBV11-2 and TRBJ2-7; D possibly corresponds to TRBD2 (6 bases). CDR3 length: 15 amino acids. Trimming left V 7 bases short and J 4 bases short, with 20 bases between. Per germline, CDR1 SGHAT and CDR2 FQNNGV. The CDR3 loop reads CASNTTNGRGYEQYF. The DNA of the CDR3 is TGTGCCAGCAACACCACCAACGGGAGAGGGTACGAGCAGTACTTC.

The genes are TRBV5-1 and TRBJ2-3; the D gene is possibly TRBD1 (6 bases). This CDR3 has 16 residues. Deletions cut 3 bases from V and 3 bases from J, with 17 bases between. Germline-derived CDR1 and CDR2 are SGHRS and YFSETQ. The CDR3 protein is CASSSTGHFWTDTQYF. CDR3 nucleotides: TGCGCCAGCAGCTCCACGGGACACTTTTGGACAGATACGCAGTATTTT. The complete variable domain, with remaining parts taken from reference TRBV5-1 and TRBJ2-3, reads KAGVTQTPRYLIKTRGQQVTLSCSPISGHRSVSWYQQTPGQGLQFLFEYFSETQRNKGNFPGRFSGRQFSNSRSEMNVSTLELGDSALYLCASSSTGHFWTDTQYFGPGTRLTVL.

Remarks on this clonotype: The CDR3 ends on some other residue instead of the conserved phenylalanine or tryptophan, so this is likely a read error. The chain has TRBV11-2 and TRBJ2-5; 7 bases match TRBD1. Germline V lookup: CDR1 SGHAT, CDR2 FQNNGV. The CDR3 length is 13 residues. The CDR3: CVSSLDRVETQYS. In DNA, the CDR3 is TGTGTCAGCAGCCTAGACAGGGTGGAGACCCAGTACTCC.

This chain links TRBV10-2 with TRBJ2-1; 7 bases align to TRBD1. The junction had 10 bases not matched to a gene; V was cut back by 8 bases and J by 0 bases. CDR1 is WSHSY and CDR2 is SAAADI in the germline V gene. The length of the CDR3 is 16 residues. CDR3 region: CASGGGRDSSYNEQFF. In DNA, the CDR3 is TGCGCCAGCGGGGGTGGTCGGGACAGCTCCTACAATGAGCAGTTCTTC.

In the case of this clonotype: This may be a read error, as it is one base from a much larger clone. The rearrangement joins TRBV14 to TRBJ1-6, with D maybe TRBD1 (5 bases). Germline lookup yields CDR1 SGHDN and CDR2 FVKESK. The CDR3 is made up of 15 amino acids. V lost 2 bases to trimming and J lost 5 bases, with 10 bases between them. CDR3 coding DNA: TGTGCCAGCAGCCAACAGGGACTTGATAATTCACCCCTCCACTTT. Amino acid sequence: CASSQQGLDNSPLHF.

The chain is built from TRBV11-2 and TRBJ2-7; 9 bases agree with TRBD2. CDR1 is SGHAT, CDR2 FQNNGV, per germline. Trimming removed 11 bases from V and 1 base from J; junction bases left unmatched: 15. CDR3 length equals 16 residues. CDR3 loop: CAGSVPAGLASYEQYF. The CDR3 nucleotides read TGTGCCGGAAGCGTCCCCGCGGGACTAGCTTCCTACGAGCAGTACTTC. Full variable domain (rest looked up from reference TRBV11-2 and TRBJ2-7): EAGVAQSPRYKIIEKRQSVAFWCNPISGHATLYWYQQILGQGPKLLIQFQNNGVVDDSQLPKDRFSAERLKGVDSTLKIQPAKLEDSAVYLCAGSVPAGLASYEQYFGPGTRLTVT.

Details on this clonotype: An end of the junction does not agree with germline; a read error may underlie this. The genes are TRBV4-2 and TRBJ2-2, with 13 bases identical to TRBD2. Germline assignment: CDR1 LGHNA and CDR2 YNFKEQ. The CDR3 is 15 residues long. The CDR3 here is CASKGTSGNIGVLFF. The CDR3 coding sequence is TGTGCCAGCAAAGGGACTAGCGGGAACATCGGGGTGCTGTTTTTT.